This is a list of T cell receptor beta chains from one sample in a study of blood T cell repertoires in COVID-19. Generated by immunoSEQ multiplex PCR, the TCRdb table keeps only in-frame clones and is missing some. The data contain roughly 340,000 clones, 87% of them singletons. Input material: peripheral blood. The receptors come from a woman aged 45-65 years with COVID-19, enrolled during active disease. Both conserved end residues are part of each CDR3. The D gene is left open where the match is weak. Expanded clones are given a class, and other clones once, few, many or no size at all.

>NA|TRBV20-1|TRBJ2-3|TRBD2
TGCAGTGCTAGTGCAGCGGGAGGGAGGACAGATACGCAGTATTTT
CSASAAGGRTDTQYF
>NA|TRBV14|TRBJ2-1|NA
TGTGCCAGCAGCCAAGATCTATACTTATGGCAGTTCTTC
CASSQDLYLWQFF
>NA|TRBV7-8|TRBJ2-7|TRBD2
TGTGCCAGCAGCTCGTCATCCGGGACTAGCGGGATATTTCCCTACGAGCAGTACTTC
CASSSSSGTSGIFPYEQYF
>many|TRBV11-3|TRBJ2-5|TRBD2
TGTGCCAGCAGCCCAATTGCTAGCGGGATAGAGACCCAGTACTTC
CASSPIASGIETQYF
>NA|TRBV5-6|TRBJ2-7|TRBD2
TGTGCCAGCAGCTCACGGGGGGTTTTCTCCTACGAGCAGTACTTC
CASSSRGVFSYEQYF
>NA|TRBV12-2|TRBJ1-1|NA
TGTGCAAGTCGCTTTTTATACAGGAACGAAGCTTTCTTT
CASRFLYRNEAFF
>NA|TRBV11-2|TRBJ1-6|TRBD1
TGTGCCAGCAGCCACGGACAGGGAGCCTATAATTCACCCCTCCACTTT
CASSHGQGAYNSPLHF
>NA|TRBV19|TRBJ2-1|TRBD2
TGTGCCAGTAGCGTCCTGGCGGGAGCGGTGAATGAGCAGTTCTTC
CASSVLAGAVNEQFF
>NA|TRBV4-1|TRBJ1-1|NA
TGCGCCAGCAGCCGAAAGGACAGAGAGAACACTGAAGCTTTCTTT
CASSRKDRENTEAFF
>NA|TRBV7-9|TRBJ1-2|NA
TGTGCCAGCAGCTACACAGGACCACGGGATGGCTACACCTTC
CASSYTGPRDGYTF
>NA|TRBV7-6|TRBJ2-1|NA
TGTGCCAGCAGCTTAGCCGGGAGTAGGTCCTACAATGAGCAGTTCTTC
CASSLAGSRSYNEQFF
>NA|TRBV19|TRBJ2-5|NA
TGTGCCAGTAGGACTTCGATAGGGGGCCAAGAGACCCAGTACTTC
CASRTSIGGQETQYF
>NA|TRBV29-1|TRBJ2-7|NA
TGCAGCGTTGTGGTCCGACAGAGCTCCTACGAGCAGTACTTC
CSVVVRQSSYEQYF
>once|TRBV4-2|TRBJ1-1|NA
TGTGCCAGCAGCCAAGCTGACAGGCCCACGGCTTTCTTT
CASSQADRPTAFF
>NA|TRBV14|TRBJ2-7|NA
TGTGCCAGCAGCCAAGAGATAGCACCCTACGAGCAGTACTTC
CASSQEIAPYEQYF
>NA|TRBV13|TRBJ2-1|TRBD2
TGTGCCAGCAGCCCGGGGGGAGCGGGAGTCCCCTACAATGAGCAGTTCTTC
CASSPGGAGVPYNEQFF
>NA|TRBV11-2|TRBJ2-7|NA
TGTGCCAGCAGCTTACTAGTGAAAAGCGGCGACTACGAGCAGTACTTC
CASSLLVKSGDYEQYF
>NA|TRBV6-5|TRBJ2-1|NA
TGTGCCAGCGGTCAGATAAATGAGCAGTTCTTC
CASGQINEQFF
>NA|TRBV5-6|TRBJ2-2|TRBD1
TGTGCCAGCAGCTTGGACAGGGGGAAGACCGGGGAGCTGTTTTTT
CASSLDRGKTGELFF
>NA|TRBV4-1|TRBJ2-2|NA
TGCGCCAGCAGCCAAGTATCTCGGGATTCCACCGGGGAGCTGTTTTTT
CASSQVSRDSTGELFF
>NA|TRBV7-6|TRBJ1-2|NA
TGTGCCAGCAGCTCCTACAGGGTTGGCTACACCTTC
CASSSYRVGYTF
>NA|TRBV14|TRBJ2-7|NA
TGTGCCAGCAGCCAAGTGGCGGTAGCTTACGAGCAGTACTTC
CASSQVAVAYEQYF
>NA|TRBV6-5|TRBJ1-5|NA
TGTGCCAGCAGTCCGGACAGAGTTAAGTCGCCCCAGCATTTT
CASSPDRVKSPQHF
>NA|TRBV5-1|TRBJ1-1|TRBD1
TGCGCCAGCAGCCTTTCGACAGGGGGAAGGGCTGAAGCTTTCTTT
CASSLSTGGRAEAFF
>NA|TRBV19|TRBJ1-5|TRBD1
TGTGCCAGTAGTAGGACAGGGGGCGGCCAGCCCCAGCATTTT
CASSRTGGGQPQHF
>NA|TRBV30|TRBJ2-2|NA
TGTGCCTGGAGCACAACCCGCACCGGGGAGCTGTTTTTT
CAWSTTRTGELFF
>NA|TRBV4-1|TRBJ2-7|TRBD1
TGCGCCAGCAGCCAAGGGGACAGGGTTAGGTACGAGCAGTACTTC
CASSQGDRVRYEQYF
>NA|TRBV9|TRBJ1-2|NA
TGTGCCAGCAGCGTAGGTTCGGGGAACTATGGCTACACCTTC
CASSVGSGNYGYTF
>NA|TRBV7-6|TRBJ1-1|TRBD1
TGTGCCAGCAGCTCACCTAGGTCGCAGGGGGCGGTTGAAGCTTTCTTT
CASSSPRSQGAVEAFF
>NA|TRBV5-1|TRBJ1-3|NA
TGCGCCAGCAGGCCTGGCGCAGGGGCCTCTGGAAACACCATATATTTT
CASRPGAGASGNTIYF
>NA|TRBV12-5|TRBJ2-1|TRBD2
TGTGCTAGTGGTTTGGTACGGGGCGGGAGAGTCCCCAGTGAGCAGTTCTTC
CASGLVRGGRVPSEQFF
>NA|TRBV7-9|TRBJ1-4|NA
TGTGCCAGCAGCTTCGGGGGGGCCATCTCTAATGAAAAACTGTTTTTT
CASSFGGAISNEKLFF
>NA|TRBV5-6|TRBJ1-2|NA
TGTGCCAGCAGCACTATAGGGGGGGCGCGTGGCTACACCTTC
CASSTIGGARGYTF
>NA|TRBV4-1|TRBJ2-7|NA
TGCGCCAGCAGCCAACAACCCGCAAACGGTTACGAGCAGTACTTC
CASSQQPANGYEQYF
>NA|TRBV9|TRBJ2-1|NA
TGTGCCAGCAGCGTGACCGGGACTCAAACCTACAATGAGCAGTTCTTC
CASSVTGTQTYNEQFF
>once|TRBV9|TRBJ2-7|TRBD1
TGTGCCAGCAGCGTAGTCCCCCCCCCAAGACAGGGGCCGACCTCCGGGGCCTACGAGCAGTACTTC
CASSVVPPPRQGPTSGAYEQYF
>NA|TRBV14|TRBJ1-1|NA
TGTGCCAGCAGCCTCCAGGGTTACATGTATGCTTTCTTT
CASSLQGYMYAFF
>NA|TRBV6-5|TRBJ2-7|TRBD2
TGTGCCAGCAGTTACTCTCTAGCGGGAGGCTACGAGCAGTACTTC
CASSYSLAGGYEQYF
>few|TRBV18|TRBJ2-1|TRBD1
TGTGCCAGCTCACCAGCCGGGACAGGGGTCGGGGAGCAGTTCTTC
CASSPAGTGVGEQFF
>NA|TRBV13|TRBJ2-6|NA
TGTGCCAGCAGCTTTCAGGGGACTGGGGCCAACGTCCTGACTTTC
CASSFQGTGANVLTF
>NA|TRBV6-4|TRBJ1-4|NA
TGTGCCAGCAGTGACAGGAGGAATGAAAAACTGTTTTTT
CASSDRRNEKLFF
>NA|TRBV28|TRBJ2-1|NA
TGTGCCAGCACCCATCAGGGCCTCGGGAATGAGCAGTTCTTC
CASTHQGLGNEQFF
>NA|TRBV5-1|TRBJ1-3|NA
TGCGCCAGCAGTTCTACGGGGAGTACTGGAAACACCATATATTTT
CASSSTGSTGNTIYF
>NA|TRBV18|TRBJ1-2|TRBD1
TGTGCCAGCTCATCACGATCGACAGGGCAAGAGTCGGGAGGCTACACCTTC
CASSSRSTGQESGGYTF
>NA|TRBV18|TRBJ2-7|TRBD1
TGTGCCAGCTCCCCGACAGGGAACTACGAGCAGTACTTC
CASSPTGNYEQYF
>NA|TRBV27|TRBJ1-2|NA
TGTGCCAGCAGTTTATCGTCTCGAGGTCGCAACTATGGCTACACCTTC
CASSLSSRGRNYGYTF
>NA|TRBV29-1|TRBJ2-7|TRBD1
TGCAGCGCAGCAGGGGGCAGATCCTACGAGCAGTACTTC
CSAAGGRSYEQYF
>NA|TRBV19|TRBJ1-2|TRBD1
TGTGCCAGTAAACGGACAGGGTATGGCTACACCTTC
CASKRTGYGYTF
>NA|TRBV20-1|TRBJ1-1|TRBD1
TGCAGTGCACCCGACAGGGAGGCTTTCTTT
CSAPDREAFF
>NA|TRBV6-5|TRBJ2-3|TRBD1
TGTGCCAGCACAAGACAGGGTAGGGGCACAGATACGCAGTATTTT
CASTRQGRGTDTQYF